The subject of this entry is one T cell receptor (beta chain). Its antigen is not known. Per the germline V gene, CDR1 is MGHDK and CDR2 is SYGVNS. Between the trimmed V and J ends, which lost 3 bases and 9 bases, there was a span of 15 bases. This CDR3 region has 14 residues. The sample is drawn from a study of T cell clones after liver transplantation. Study outcomes and limitations: The donor-reactive repertoire was only partly measurable in a couple of subjects, lacking donor cells.

The protocol was immunoSEQ multiplex PCR, while the TCRdb copy is restricted to in-frame clones and leaves out a portion. The repertoire holds some 45,000 clones, with about 86% as singletons. The source is a human patient who received a liver transplant. Some of these T cells may belong to the graft donor. The sequencing here drew on CD4+ T cells from blood, taken 24 months after liver transplant. The V gene is TRBV25-1, the J gene TRBJ2-1; tentatively, D is TRBD1 or TRBD2 (5 bases each). CDR3 nucleotides: TGTGCCAGCAGTGAGGGGGTAGGGATAGGTGAGCAGTTCTTC. It is translated as CASSEGVGIGEQFF.